The 15 T cell receptor beta chains below come from one sample, sequenced in a study of human T cells and chemical hapten exposure. Sample time point: patch test 3, about 24 weeks after DPC sensitization. Regarding treatment: therapeutic diphenylcyclopropenone sensitization with weekly scalp DPC. TCRdb reanalysed the RACE reads using MiXCR and keeps one entry per CDR3 protein. Here the sample spans some 170,000 distinct CDR3 sequences, roughly 26% being singletons. Here the sequenced sample was whole blood, taken in connection with sensitization to the hapten diphenylcyclopropenone (DPC). These receptors all stem from a woman aged 18 to 35 with alopecia areata. Some clones in this sample may be carry-over from other donors' samples.

The sample holds many counts of this clonotype. CDR3 coding DNA: TGTGCCACCAGCCAAAGAGAGGCCAACGTCCTGACTTTC. As protein: CATSQREANVLTF. This chain joins TRBV24-1 and TRBJ2-6; D is undetermined. Germline loops: CDR1 KGHDR, CDR2 SFDVKD. The CDR3 totals 13 residues. V was cut by 7 bases and J by 6 bases, with 9 bases left in between.

V and J are TRBV18 and TRBJ1-2; D not certain. Germline V gene sequence: CDR1 KGHSH, CDR2 LQKENI. V gave up 2 bases and J gave up 2 bases, with 6 bases separating them. The CDR3 loop spans 13 amino acids. The CDR3 sequence is CASSPSANYGYTF. In nucleotides, the CDR3 is TGTGCCAGCTCACCAAGTGCCAACTATGGCTACACCTTC. Based on the CDR3 plus reference TRBV18 and TRBJ1-2, the full variable domain is NAGVMQNPRHLVRRRGQEARLRCSPMKGHSHVYWYRQLPEEGLKFMVYLQKENIIDESGMPKERFSAEFPKEGPSILRIQQVVRGDSAAYFCASSPSANYGYTFGSGTRLTVV.

The V call is TRBV20-1, the J call TRBJ1-1, with a tentative D call TRBD1 (5 bases). The CDR3 is 12 residues long. CDR1 is DFQATT, CDR2 SNEGSKA, per germline (reference sequence). V lost 5 bases to trimming and J lost 3 bases, with 10 bases between them. The CDR3 reads CSAADTDTEAFF. The CDR3 nucleotides read TGCAGTGCTGCGGACACGGACACTGAAGCTTTCTTT.

V and J are TRBV7-2 and TRBJ2-3, with D perhaps given as TRBD1 or TRBD2 (5 bases each). With 5 bases removed from V and 6 bases from J, the gap between germline ends came to 12 bases. CDR1 and CDR2 (germline): SGHTA, FQGNSA. The CDR3 has 13 amino acids. CDR3 bases: TGTGCCAGCAGCCTGGGGACCGCGGATACGCAGTATTTT. Protein: CASSLGTADTQYF.

This clonotype has more than one count but fewer than ten. This sequence joins TRBV4-2 and TRBJ1-6; no definite D call. Germline CDR1 LGHNA, CDR2 YNFKEQ. Trimming removed 3 bases from V and 7 bases from J, with 19 bases in between. This CDR3 is built from 17 residues. CDR3 nucleotides: TGTGCCAGCAGCCAGATGGACCTGGGAAGCGCCAATTCACCCCTCCACTTT. Its translation: CASSQMDLGSANSPLHF.

V usage is TRBV25-1 and J usage is TRBJ1-4; no clear D gene. This CDR3 has 11 residues. Trimming shortened V by 6 bases and J by 7 bases, and 6 bases separated the two germline ends. CDR1 and CDR2 from the germline V gene are MGHDK and SYGVNS. In DNA, the CDR3 is TGTGCCAGCAGGGATACTGAAAAACTGTTTTTT. Amino acid sequence: CASRDTEKLFF.

The CDR3: CASSSLAGIDEQYF. The CDR3 DNA follows: TGTGCCAGCAGTTCGTTAGCGGGGATCGACGAGCAGTACTTC. This sequence joins TRBV28 and TRBJ2-7; TRBD2 matches 8 bases. Germline CDR1 and CDR2: MDHEN and SYDVKM. The CDR3 totals 14 residues. The J segment lost 5 bases and the V segment lost 4 bases, leaving 7 bases of the junction unmatched.

The chain couples TRBV29-1 to TRBJ2-7, with D uncertain. The CDR3 runs 11 residues. V was clipped by 7 bases and J by 6 bases, with 13 bases between them. From germline, CDR1 is SQVTM and CDR2 ANQGSEA. The CDR3 protein is CSAAYGVEQYF. CDR3 sequence (DNA): TGCAGCGCCGCTTATGGGGTCGAGCAGTACTTC.

The chain is built from TRBV5-1 and TRBJ1-4; D is perhaps TRBD1 (6 bases). The length of the CDR3 is 14 residues. From germline, CDR1 is SGHRS and CDR2 YFSETQ. The V end lost 3 bases, the J end lost 7 bases, and 13 bases lay between the germline ends. This CDR3 reads CASSSGEDVEKLFF. The DNA for the CDR3 is TGCGCCAGCAGCTCAGGGGAAGATGTTGAAAAACTGTTTTTT.

V gene TRBV12-3 or TRBV12-4 combines with J gene TRBJ1-1; D is ambiguous. The ends were cut back, 3 bases at V and 5 bases at J, with 7 bases in the middle. This CDR3 has 12 residues. In DNA, the CDR3 is TGTGCCAGCAGTTTGTCGTTTACTGAAGCTTTCTTT. This sequence encodes CASSLSFTEAFF.

This chain uses TRBV20-1 with TRBJ2-3, with 8 bases fitting TRBD2. This CDR3 spans 15 amino acids. Germline V gene data show CDR1 as DFQATT and CDR2 as SNEGSKA (reference sequence). J was trimmed by 3 bases and V by 3 bases; bases with no gene match: 8. The CDR3 DNA sequence: TGCAGTGCTAGTGGCGTGGCTAGCGGGACAGATACGCAGTATTTT. Translating gives CSASGVASGTDTQYF.

This rearrangement joins TRBV20-1 to TRBJ2-7; 8 bases fit TRBD1. This CDR3 has 14 residues. Germline V lookup: CDR1 DFQATT, CDR2 SNEGSKA (reference sequence). J gave up 7 bases and V 4 bases, and 12 bases lay outside the gene matches. The CDR3 spells CSANSGTGHSEQYF. CDR3 bases: TGCAGTGCTAATTCCGGGACAGGACATTCAGAGCAGTACTTC.

This clonotype was seen a handful of times. The chain recombines TRBV27 with TRBJ1-1, with a possible D match to TRBD1 (6 bases). This CDR3 has 15 residues. The germline V gene has CDR1 MNHEY and CDR2 SMNVEV (reference sequence). V dropped 5 bases and J dropped 0 bases, with 13 bases sitting between them. The CDR3 coding sequence is TGTGCCAGCAGTCTGGGGGGCAGGATGAACACTGAAGCTTTCTTT. Translated: CASSLGGRMNTEAFF.

This chain uses TRBV7-9 with TRBJ1-4; D gene ambiguous. Trimming removed 4 bases at V and 6 bases at J, with 15 bases between. The CDR3 is made up of 15 amino acids. CDR1 is SEHNR, CDR2 FQNEAQ, per germline (reference sequence). CDR3 sequence (DNA): TGTGCCAGCAGCTCTTCCGGGCGTGGGGATGAAAAACTGTTTTTT. Amino acid sequence: CASSSSGRGDEKLFF.

This clonotype has a count of ten or more. The chain joins TRBV4-1 to TRBJ1-1; unclear D gene. Deletions cut 8 bases from V and 5 bases from J, with 6 bases between. The CDR3 contains 10 residues. Germline CDR1 MGHRA, CDR2 YSYEKL. The CDR3 spells CASLGTEAFF. As DNA, the CDR3 is TGCGCCAGCCTAGGGACTGAAGCTTTCTTT.